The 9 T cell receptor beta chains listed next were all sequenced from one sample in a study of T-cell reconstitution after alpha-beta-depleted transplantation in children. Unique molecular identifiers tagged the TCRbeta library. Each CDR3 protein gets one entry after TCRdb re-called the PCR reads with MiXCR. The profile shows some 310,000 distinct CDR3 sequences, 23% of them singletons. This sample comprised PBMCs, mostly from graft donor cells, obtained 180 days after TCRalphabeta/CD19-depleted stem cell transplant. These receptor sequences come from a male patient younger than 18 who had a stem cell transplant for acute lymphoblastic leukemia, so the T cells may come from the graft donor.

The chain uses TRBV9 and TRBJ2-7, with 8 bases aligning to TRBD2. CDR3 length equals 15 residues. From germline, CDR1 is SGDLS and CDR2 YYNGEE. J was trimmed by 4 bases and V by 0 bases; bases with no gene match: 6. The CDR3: CASSVGGGLAYEQYF. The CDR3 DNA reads TGTGCCAGCAGCGTAGGAGGAGGACTAGCTTACGAGCAGTACTTC.

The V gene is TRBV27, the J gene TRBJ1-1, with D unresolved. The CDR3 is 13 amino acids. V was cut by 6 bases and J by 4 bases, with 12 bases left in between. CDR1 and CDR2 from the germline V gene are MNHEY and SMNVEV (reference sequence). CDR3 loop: CASRQMWSTEAFF. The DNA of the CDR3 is TGTGCCAGCAGACAGATGTGGAGCACTGAAGCTTTCTTT.

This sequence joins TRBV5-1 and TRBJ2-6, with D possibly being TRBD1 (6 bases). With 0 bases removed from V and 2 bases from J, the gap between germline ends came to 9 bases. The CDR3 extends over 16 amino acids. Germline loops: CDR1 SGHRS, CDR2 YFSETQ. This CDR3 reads CASSLVGGAGANVLTF. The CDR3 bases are TGCGCCAGCAGCTTGGTTGGGGGCGCTGGGGCCAACGTCCTGACTTTC.

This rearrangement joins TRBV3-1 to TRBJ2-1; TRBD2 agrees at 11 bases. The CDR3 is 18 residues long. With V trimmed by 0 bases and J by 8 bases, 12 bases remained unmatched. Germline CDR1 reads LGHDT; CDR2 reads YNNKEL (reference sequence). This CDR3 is CASSQEPGTSGFLDEQFF. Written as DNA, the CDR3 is TGTGCCAGCAGCCAAGAACCTGGGACTAGCGGCTTCCTGGATGAGCAGTTCTTC.

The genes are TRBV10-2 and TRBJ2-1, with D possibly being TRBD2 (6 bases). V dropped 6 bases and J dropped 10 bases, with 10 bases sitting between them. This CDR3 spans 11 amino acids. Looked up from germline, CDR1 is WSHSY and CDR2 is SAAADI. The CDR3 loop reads CASSGRGEQFF. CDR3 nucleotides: TGCGCCAGCAGCGGACGGGGGGAGCAGTTCTTC.

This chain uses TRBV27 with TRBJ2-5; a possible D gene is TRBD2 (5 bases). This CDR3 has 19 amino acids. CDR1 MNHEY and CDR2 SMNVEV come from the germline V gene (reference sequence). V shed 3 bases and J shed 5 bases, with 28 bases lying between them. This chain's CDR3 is CASSFRKGLATGKGETQYF. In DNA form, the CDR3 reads TGTGCCAGCAGTTTTCGAAAGGGATTAGCGACGGGGAAAGGGGAGACCCAGTACTTC.

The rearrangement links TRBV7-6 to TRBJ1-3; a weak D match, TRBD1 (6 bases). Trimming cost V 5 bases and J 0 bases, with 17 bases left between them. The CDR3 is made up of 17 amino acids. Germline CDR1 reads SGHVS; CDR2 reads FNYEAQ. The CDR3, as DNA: TGTGCCAGCAGCCCACTCCGGGGGCATGACTCTGGAAACACCATATATTTT. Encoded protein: CASSPLRGHDSGNTIYF.

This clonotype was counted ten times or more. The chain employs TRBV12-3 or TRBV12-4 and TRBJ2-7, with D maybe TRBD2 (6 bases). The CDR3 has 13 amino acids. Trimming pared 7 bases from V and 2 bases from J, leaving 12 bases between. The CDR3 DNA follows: TGTGCCAGCACCACGGAGGGCCCCTACGAGCAGTACTTC. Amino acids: CASTTEGPYEQYF.

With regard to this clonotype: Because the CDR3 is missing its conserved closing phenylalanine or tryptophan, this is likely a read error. CDR3 DNA sequence: TGTGCCAGCAGCTTAGCTCCTGACGTCCCATCCTCCTATAGCAATCAGCCCCAGCATTAT. As protein: CASSLAPDVPSSYSNQPQHY. The V call is TRBV7-6, the J call TRBJ1-5; D gene ambiguous. The V end lost 0 bases, the J end lost 0 bases, and 21 bases lay between the germline ends. The CDR3 runs 20 residues. Looked up from germline, CDR1 is SGHVS and CDR2 is FNYEAQ.